A single sample is the source of the 26 T cell receptor beta chains below, sequenced in a study of tumor-infiltrating lymphocytes in primary liver carcinoma. Synthesis of TCR beta cDNA was carried out from about 0.55 ug total RNA with a constant-region primer. Library construction for TCR beta comprised three nested multiplex PCR rounds performed with slightly modified ARM-PCR. The two initial PCR rounds, nine to eleven cycles each, used TRBV1-TRBV30 forward and C-beta reverse primers. TCRdb re-called the multiplex PCR reads with MiXCR, one entry per CDR3 protein. The sample has 85,000 to 100,000 distinct CDR3 sequences; about 70% are singletons. Without any cell sorting, roughly 18-30 mg of bulk tissue yielded co-extracted RNA and DNA. Sequenced: tumor-adjacent normal liver tissue. Receptor source: a man aged 35 to 55 with primary liver carcinoma and hepatitis B virus infection.

This clonotype occurred a few times. The chain combines TRBV5-5 with TRBJ1-1; no reliable D call. V was cut by 6 bases and J by 1 base, with 16 bases left in between. The germline gives CDR1 SGHKS, CDR2 YYEKEE (reference sequence). The CDR3 sequence is 15 residues long. CDR3 region: CASTRNVEPNTEAFF. CDR3 in DNA: TGTGCCAGCACTCGGAACGTCGAGCCGAACACTGAAGCTTTCTTT.

On this clonotype: Being one base from a much bigger clone, this may be a read error. The V call is TRBV10-3, the J call TRBJ1-2; D is ambiguous. Germline lookup yields CDR1 ENHRY and CDR2 SYGVKD. The CDR3 loop spans 14 amino acids. V gave up 2 bases and J gave up 4 bases, with 11 bases separating them. This CDR3 reads CAISEDTEGYGYTF. The CDR3 nucleotides read TGTGCCATCAGTGAGGATACAGAAGGCTATGGCTACACCTTC.

This chain joins TRBV5-4 and TRBJ2-5; no firm D call. V was cut by 1 base and J by 5 bases, with 12 bases left in between. Looked up from germline, CDR1 is SGHNT and CDR2 is YYREEE (reference sequence). CDR3 length: 14 amino acids. The CDR3 nucleotides read TGTGCCAGCAGCTTGAATGTCCGTTTGGAGACCCAGTACTTC. It codes for CASSLNVRLETQYF.

This clonotype was seen only once. A much larger clone differs from this one at a single base, so this may be a read error. This rearrangement joins TRBV29-1 to TRBJ1-1; D gene uncertain. The germline CDR1 and CDR2 sequences are SQVTM and ANQGSEA. CDR3 length: 11 amino acids. This chain's CDR3 is CSVRVNTGAFF. The CDR3 region has the DNA TGCAGCGTTAGGGTGAACACTGGAGCTTTCTTT. Combining the CDR3 with reference TRBV29-1 and TRBJ1-1 gives the whole variable domain SAVISQKPSRDICQRGTSLTIQCQVDSQVTMMFWYRQQPGQSLTLIATANQGSEATYESGFVIDKFPISRPNLTFSTLTVSNMSPEDSSIYLCSVRVNTGAFFGQGTRLTVV.

Ten or more counts support this clonotype. This chain links TRBV6-5 with TRBJ1-1, with D perhaps TRBD1 (6 bases). With 5 bases removed from V and 3 bases from J, the gap between germline ends came to 10 bases. The CDR3 runs to 13 residues. From germline, CDR1 is MNHEY and CDR2 SVGAGI. CDR3 coding DNA: TGTGCCAGCAGTAACTACAGGGACACTGAAGCTTTCTTT. Encoded protein: CASSNYRDTEAFF.

A remark on this clonotype: This may be a read error: a much more frequent sequence differs by one nucleotide. The V and J genes are TRBV11-2 and TRBJ2-1; D unresolved. Per germline, CDR1 SGHAT and CDR2 FQNNGV. CDR3 size: 12 residues. CDR3 protein: CATTPIENERFF. For the CDR3, the DNA is TGTGCCACAACGCCGATAGAGAATGAGCGGTTCTTC.

The chain is built from TRBV11-2 and TRBJ1-2; D perhaps matches TRBD1 (6 bases). The CDR3 is made up of 14 amino acids. The germline CDR1 and CDR2 sequences are SGHAT and FQNNGV. V was pared by 4 bases and J by 5 bases, with 14 bases between. CDR3 protein: CASSSLRGVYGYTF. In nucleotides, the CDR3 is TGTGCCAGCAGCTCCCTGAGGGGGGTATATGGCTACACCTTC.

Comment on this clonotype: One end of the junction varies from germline; a read error may be responsible. The chain recombines TRBV5-1 with TRBJ2-1; a possible D gene is TRBD1 (5 bases). Germline CDR1 and CDR2: SGHRS and YFSETQ. The CDR3 length is 15 residues. The CDR3 region is CASSLGRGGNNVQFF. The CDR3 DNA sequence: TGCGCCAGCAGCTTGGGTAGGGGCGGTAACAATGTGCAGTTCTTC.

V gene TRBV29-1 combines with J gene TRBJ2-7; D is unclear. Germline V gene data show CDR1 as SQVTM and CDR2 as ANQGSEA. The CDR3 spans 11 residues. In nucleotides, the CDR3 is TGCAGAGCCGAGGCAACTCACGAGCAGTACTTC. It encodes CRAEATHEQYF.

With regard to this clonotype: A much larger clone lies one base from this, so it may be a read error. The rearrangement uses TRBV6-1 and TRBJ1-3; 7 bases are shared with TRBD1. The CDR3 extends over 17 amino acids. Germline assignment: CDR1 MNHNS and CDR2 SASEGT. CDR3 protein: CASCEVGQSHSGSTIYF. DNA for the CDR3: TGTGCCAGCTGTGAAGTGGGACAGAGCCACTCTGGAAGCACCATATATTTT.

The chain employs TRBV28 and TRBJ2-7, with TRBD1 matching 7 bases. With 6 bases clipped from V and 0 bases from J, the junction kept 11 bases outside the gene matches. The germline CDR1 and CDR2 sequences are MDHEN and SYDVKM. The CDR3 is 16 amino acids. The CDR3 DNA is TGTGCCAGCAGCTCCCTCCGACAGGGTTACTCCTACGAGCAGTACTTC. Translation gives CASSSLRQGYSYEQYF.

In regard to this clonotype: This CDR3 is missing its conserved last phenylalanine or tryptophan, likely due to a read error. The DNA is omitted, as the CDR3 cannot be located on it reliably, and the CDR3 follows TCRdb's listing. The chain joins TRBV4-2 to TRBJ2-4; the DNA was not compared with TRBD2, the D call given in the table. Including both end residues, the CDR3 is 15 amino acids long. Germline CDR1 reads LGHNA; CDR2 reads YNFKEQ. CDR3: CASSQVAGVENIQCL.

On this clonotype: The germline gene is not matched at one end of the junction; a read error may be the cause. The chain has TRBV11-3 and TRBJ2-1, with D uncertain. There are 12 residues in the CDR3. Germline CDR1 and CDR2: SGHNT and YENEEA. CDR3 coding DNA: TGTGCCTGCAGCCAAACGAACAGTAAGCAGTTCTTC. Its translation is CACSQTNSKQFF.

As concerns this clonotype: One end of the junction varies from germline; a read error may be responsible. This chain uses TRBV2 with TRBJ2-7; tentative D call: TRBD2 (6 bases). This CDR3 comprises 11 residues. CDR1 and CDR2 from the germline V gene are SNHLY and FYNNEI. The CDR3 DNA follows: TGTGACAGCCGGGGGTTCTACGAGCAGTACTTC. It codes for CDSRGFYEQYF.

About this clonotype: A read error may produce the germline difference seen at one junction end. The chain joins TRBV12-3 or TRBV12-4 to TRBJ1-3, with a tentative D call TRBD1 (6 bases). The CDR3 is 13 residues long. This chain's CDR3 is CASTWTAGSTIYF. The DNA of the CDR3 is TGTGCTAGCACCTGGACAGCTGGAAGCACCATATATTTT.

This clonotype has a count of ten or more. This rearrangement joins TRBV12-3 or TRBV12-4 to TRBJ2-7; TRBD2 might be the D (5 bases). This CDR3 has 14 amino acids. Trimming removed 7 bases at V and 0 bases at J, with 13 bases between. CDR3 DNA: TGTGCCAGCACCCCGGAGGCGGCCTCCTACGAGCAGTACTTC. It is translated as CASTPEAASYEQYF.

Concerning this clonotype: The germline gene is not matched at one end of the junction; a read error may be the cause. This chain joins TRBV11-1 and TRBJ2-3; D gene ambiguous. Germline values: CDR1 SGHAT, CDR2 FQDESV (reference sequence). The CDR3 consists of 14 residues. The CDR3 DNA reads as TGTGCTAGCAGTTACGGGTCTAGCACAGATACGCAGTATTTT. Encoded protein: CASSYGSSTDTQYF.

The V and J genes are TRBV18 and TRBJ2-7; 11 bases match TRBD2. Trimming took 2 bases from V and 2 from J; bases not matched to a gene: 14. Looked up from germline, CDR1 is KGHSH and CDR2 is LQKENI. The CDR3 sequence is 19 residues long. The CDR3 loop is CASSPITSGSFRIAYEQYF. The CDR3 region has the DNA TGTGCCAGCTCACCAATTACTAGCGGGAGCTTTAGGATCGCCTACGAGCAGTACTTC.

This clonotype has only one observation. No conserved phenylalanine or tryptophan ends this CDR3, so it is likely a read error. The chain links TRBV11-1 to TRBJ2-6; D possibly corresponds to TRBD2 (6 bases). CDR1 is SGHAT and CDR2 is FQDESV in the germline V gene (reference sequence). The CDR3 consists of 19 residues. CDR3 residues: CASSPRGSGVNSGTNVLTL. The CDR3 coding sequence is TGCGCCAGCAGCCCCCGGGGGAGCGGTGTTAACTCTGGGACCAACGTCCTGACTTTG.

This clonotype was counted ten times or more. The genes are TRBV4-1 and TRBJ2-7; D is possibly TRBD2 (6 bases). V dropped 3 bases and J dropped 0 bases, with 9 bases sitting between them. The germline CDR1 and CDR2 sequences are MGHRA and YSYEKL. The CDR3 contains 14 residues. CDR3 in DNA: TGCGCCAGCAGCCAGGGCGGGATCTCCTACGAGCAGTACTTC. Translating gives CASSQGGISYEQYF.

V usage is TRBV28 and J usage is TRBJ2-7; the D is unclear. The germline V and J ends were trimmed by 6 bases and 0 bases, with 18 bases remaining between them. The length of the CDR3 is 16 residues. CDR1 and CDR2 from the germline V gene are MDHEN and SYDVKM. The CDR3 sequence is CASRRHSRSRSYEQYF. The DNA for the CDR3 is TGTGCCAGCAGACGTCATAGCAGGAGCCGCTCCTACGAGCAGTACTTC.

At least ten counts were recorded for this clonotype. The V and J genes are TRBV4-2 and TRBJ2-7, with 11 bases lining up with TRBD1. Germline CDR1 LGHNA, CDR2 YNFKEQ. Losses at the gene ends were 2 bases for V and 9 bases for J; bases not matched to a gene: 9. The CDR3 contains 15 residues. CDR3 loop: CASSQLTGQGARQYF. For the CDR3, the DNA is TGTGCCAGCAGCCAACTCACTGGACAGGGGGCGCGGCAGTACTTC.

Points on this clonotype: Given a much more abundant clone one base away, this may be a read error. The chain employs TRBV13 and TRBJ2-5, with D hard to call. From germline, CDR1 is PRHDT and CDR2 FYEKMQ (reference sequence). This CDR3 has 12 residues. With 2 bases removed from V and 4 bases from J, the gap between germline ends came to 5 bases. In DNA form, the CDR3 reads TGTGCCAGCAGCTTACACCGAGAGACCCAGTACTTC. Amino acids: CASSLHRETQYF.

The chain has TRBV29-1 and TRBJ2-2, with a tentative D call TRBD2 (5 bases). Germline-derived CDR1 and CDR2 are SQVTM and ANQGSEA. The CDR3 spans 13 residues. DNA for the CDR3: TGCAGTGCGCGGCGGGTAGACACCGGGGAGCTGTTTTTT. Protein sequence: CSARRVDTGELFF.

With regard to this clonotype: A clone one base away is much larger, so this may be a read error. This chain links TRBV5-5 with TRBJ2-7, with 9 positions matching TRBD2. The CDR3 runs to 15 residues. Germline loops: CDR1 SGHKS, CDR2 YYEKEE (reference sequence). The CDR3 spells CASSLAGQNSYVQYF. The CDR3 DNA is TGTGCCAGCAGCCTAGCGGGACAGAACTCCTACGTGCAGTACTTC.

Regarding this clonotype: One junction end does not reproduce the germline sequence, and a read error may be involved. The J gene is TRBJ1-2, the V gene TRBV11-1; no clear D. CDR1 and CDR2 from the germline V gene are SGHAT and FQDESV (reference sequence). The CDR3 contains 14 residues. CDR3 coding DNA: TGTGCCAGCAGCTTCAAGGGATTTGGCTATGGCTGCACCTTC. It translates to CASSFKGFGYGCTF.